A single sample gave rise to the 23 T cell receptor beta chains below, sequenced in a study of CD8 T cells in ankylosing spondylitis. One entry per CDR3 protein results from TCRdb running MiXCR on the 5' RACE reads. Altogether approximately 250,000 distinct CDR3 sequences are present, 7.5% to 9.5% being singletons, with the ten largest covering around 4.4%. The sample comprised blood, either unsorted or a sorted T cell fraction (not recorded which). The source is a female donor with ankylosing spondylitis or in good health (not recorded which).

As to this clonotype: A read error may be the cause here, since a much bigger clone is one base away. J is TRBJ1-1 and V is TRBV4-3; D may be TRBD1 (5 bases). Germline loops: CDR1 LGHNA, CDR2 YSLEER. The V end lost 4 bases, the J end lost 1 base, and 22 bases lay between the germline ends. The CDR3 length is 18 residues. CDR3 nucleotide sequence: TGCGCCAGCAGCCGGGACTTCCTCCTGGGAGCAGCGAACACTGAAGCTTTCTTT. Its translation is CASSRDFLLGAANTEAFF.

This clonotype was picked up many times. The chain is built from TRBV5-1 and TRBJ1-5; 9 bases match TRBD1. CDR3 length: 14 amino acids. Trimming took 2 bases from V and 7 from J; bases not matched to a gene: 4. Germline V gene lookup returns CDR1 SGHRS and CDR2 YFSETQ. The CDR3 DNA reads TGCGCCAGCAGCTTAACAGGGGGCGAACAGCCCCAGCATTTT. Amino acids: CASSLTGGEQPQHF.

This clonotype was detected only a few times. This chain connects TRBV20-1 to TRBJ1-1; D perhaps matches TRBD1 (5 bases). V dropped 4 bases and J dropped 2 bases, with 14 bases sitting between them. Germline-derived CDR1 and CDR2 are DFQATT and SNEGSKA (reference sequence). CDR3 length equals 14 residues. The chain's CDR3 is CSATSGVSNTEAFF. The CDR3 coding sequence is TGCAGTGCTACCTCGGGGGTTTCCAACACTGAAGCTTTCTTT.

This clonotype was seen only a few times. The rearrangement uses TRBV7-2 and TRBJ1-1; 8 positions agree with TRBD1. J lost 6 bases, V lost 6 bases, and 3 bases had no gene match. The CDR3 sequence is 12 residues long. CDR1 SGHTA and CDR2 FQGNSA come from the germline V gene. Here the CDR3 reads CASRPTGAEAFF. CDR3 nucleotides: TGTGCCAGCAGGCCGACAGGGGCTGAAGCTTTCTTT.

This clonotype was recorded at least ten times. The CDR3 bases are TGTGCCAGCAGCTTAGAACTTAGAGGGGGTGAGCAGTTCTTC. Translation gives CASSLELRGGEQFF. The chain recombines TRBV7-8 with TRBJ2-1; TRBD1 might be the D (6 bases). Germline assignment: CDR1 SGHVS and CDR2 FQNEAQ. V was clipped by 1 base and J by 9 bases, with 13 bases between them. The CDR3 has 14 residues. Variable domain in full (rest from reference TRBV7-8 and TRBJ2-1): GAGVSQSPRYKVAKRGQDVALRCDPISGHVSLFWYQQALGQGPEFLTYFQNEAQLDKSGLPSDRFFAERPEGSVSTLKIQRTQQEDSAVYLCASSLELRGGEQFFGPGTRLTVL.

This clonotype has more than one count but fewer than ten. V and J are TRBV11-2 and TRBJ1-2; no clear D. Deletions cut 1 base from V and 4 bases from J, with 7 bases between. The CDR3 extends over 13 amino acids. CDR1 and CDR2 (germline): SGHAT, FQNNGV. CDR3: CASSLGEGYGYTF. In nucleotides, the CDR3 is TGTGCCAGCAGCTTAGGCGAAGGCTATGGCTACACCTTC.

As concerns this clonotype: A much larger clone is a single base away; this may be a read error. The chain recombines TRBV12-3 or TRBV12-4 with TRBJ2-1; D is undetermined. CDR3 size: 14 residues. With 4 bases removed from V and 9 bases from J, the gap between germline ends came to 16 bases. In DNA, the CDR3 is TGTGCCAGCAGTTATAGTGAAATAGGCACTGAGCAGTTCTTC. Its protein is CASSYSEIGTEQFF.

Here the CDR3 DNA reads TGTGCCAGCAGTGTCGGCGGCGCGACTAACTATGGCTACACCTTC. The encoded protein is CASSVGGATNYGYTF. The chain uses TRBV27 and TRBJ1-2, with D uncertain. Germline loops: CDR1 MNHEY, CDR2 SMNVEV (reference sequence). V gave up 5 bases and J gave up 0 bases, with 13 bases separating them. The CDR3 has 15 residues.

The chain has TRBV29-1 and TRBJ2-7; D remains unclear. Trimming left V 2 bases short and J 3 bases short, with 5 bases between. Germline assignment: CDR1 SQVTM and CDR2 ANQGSEA. The CDR3 length is 11 residues. CDR3 DNA sequence: TGCAGCGTTGAATGGCGCTACGAGCAGTACTTC. This codes for CSVEWRYEQYF.

There are many counts of this clonotype. V and J are TRBV27 and TRBJ2-7; D is possibly TRBD2 (6 bases). In germline, CDR1 is MNHEY, CDR2 SMNVEV (reference sequence). The CDR3 has 14 residues. Trimming took 4 bases from V and 3 from J, leaving 13 bases between them. The CDR3 is CASSSPLAIYEQYF. CDR3 DNA sequence: TGTGCCAGCAGTTCCCCGCTAGCGATCTACGAGCAGTACTTC.

This clonotype was detected many times. This chain connects TRBV7-2 to TRBJ1-2, with D unclear. The CDR3 has 13 residues. Germline values: CDR1 SGHTA, CDR2 FQGNSA. V lost 7 bases to trimming and J lost 4 bases, with 13 bases between them. The CDR3 region has the DNA TGTGCCAGCATCGAACAGAGAGCCTATGGCTACACCTTC. Its protein is CASIEQRAYGYTF.

This clonotype was recorded many times. The chain links TRBV7-9 to TRBJ2-7; D gene ambiguous. Between the trimmed V and J ends, which lost 5 bases and 4 bases, there was a span of 6 bases. CDR1 is SEHNR, CDR2 FQNEAQ, per germline (reference sequence). The CDR3 sequence is 11 residues long. The CDR3 region has the DNA TGTGCCAGCAGCCAGCAATACGAGCAGTACTTC. Encoded protein: CASSQQYEQYF.

This clonotype has at least ten counts. The rearrangement joins TRBV29-1 to TRBJ1-1; a weak D match, TRBD1 (5 bases). CDR1 is SQVTM, CDR2 ANQGSEA, per germline. This CDR3 region has 11 residues. Trimming left V 5 bases short and J 5 bases short, with 9 bases between. The CDR3 region is CSVHQGTEAFF. CDR3 bases: TGCAGCGTTCATCAGGGAACTGAAGCTTTCTTT.

The J gene is TRBJ2-6, the V gene TRBV4-1; a possible D gene is TRBD2 (5 bases). The CDR3 extends over 21 amino acids. CDR1 is MGHRA, CDR2 YSYEKL, per germline. The V end was cut by 4 bases, the J end by 2 bases, with 27 bases between. CDR3 sequence reads: CASSPRRFSEIRTAGANVLTF. CDR3 coding DNA: TGCGCCAGCAGCCCAAGGAGGTTTTCGGAAATCCGGACGGCTGGGGCCAACGTCCTGACTTTC.

The sample holds many counts of this clonotype. The V call is TRBV18, the J call TRBJ2-7, with D perhaps TRBD1 (6 bases). Germline CDR1 KGHSH, CDR2 LQKENI. This CDR3 has 14 residues. V lost 0 bases to trimming and J lost 5 bases, with 11 bases between them. CDR3 amino acids: CASSPPTRDNEQYF. CDR3 bases: TGTGCCAGCTCACCACCCACACGGGACAACGAGCAGTACTTC.

This clonotype was counted at least ten times. The chain is built from TRBV2 and TRBJ2-5; 14 positions match TRBD2. Germline trimming cut 10 bases from V and 4 bases from J; bases unmatched to any gene: 14. Germline V CDR1 and CDR2: SNHLY, FYNNEI. The CDR3 extends over 17 amino acids. The DNA for the CDR3 is TGTGCCATCCCAGGCGGGGGGACTAGCGGGAGCGGAGAGACCCAGTACTTC. Encoded protein: CAIPGGGTSGSGETQYF. Full variable domain (rest looked up from reference TRBV2 and TRBJ2-5): EPEVTQTPSHQVTQMGQEVILRCVPISNHLYFYWYRQILGQKVEFLVSFYNNEISEKSEIFDDQFSVERPDGSNFTLKIRSTKLEDSAMYFCAIPGGGTSGSGETQYFGPGTRLLVL.

This clonotype was seen many times. Written as DNA, the CDR3 is TGCAGTGTCAGAGGGGGAGACTTCTACGAGCAGTACTTC. Encoded protein: CSVRGGDFYEQYF. The rearrangement links TRBV20-1 to TRBJ2-7; D possibly corresponds to TRBD1 (6 bases). Deletions cut 7 bases from V and 3 bases from J, with 16 bases between. The germline gives CDR1 DFQATT, CDR2 SNEGSKA (reference sequence). CDR3 length: 13 residues.

The table lists this clonotype with many counts. The genes are TRBV28 and TRBJ2-7; 8 bases agree with TRBD2. Trimming at V came to 8 bases and at J to 1 base, leaving 4 bases not matched to a gene. The germline gives CDR1 MDHEN, CDR2 SYDVKM. The CDR3 runs to 13 residues. The CDR3 spells CASLGLDSYEQYF. The CDR3 DNA reads as TGTGCCAGCCTGGGACTAGATTCCTACGAGCAGTACTTC.

About this clonotype: A much larger clone is a single base away; this may be a read error. The rearrangement links TRBV4-3 to TRBJ2-7; 9 positions agree with TRBD1. Germline values: CDR1 LGHNA, CDR2 YSLEER. Losses at the gene ends were 2 bases for V and 6 bases for J; bases not matched to a gene: 8. The CDR3 runs to 15 residues. CDR3 DNA: TGCGCCAGCAGCCAATCTGGGACAGGGACCTGCGAGCAGTACTTC. It encodes CASSQSGTGTCEQYF.

This chain connects TRBV2 to TRBJ1-1; D is uncertain. Trimming stripped 5 bases from V and 1 base from J, with 11 bases between. The CDR3 is 14 amino acids. Germline loops: CDR1 SNHLY, CDR2 FYNNEI. The CDR3 is CASSPSRGNTEAFF. In DNA, the CDR3 is TGTGCCAGCAGTCCAAGCCGGGGGAACACTGAAGCTTTCTTT.

Worth noting for this clonotype: Relative to the germline gene, one junction end is altered; a read error may explain this. This chain links TRBV20-1 with TRBJ2-1; 12 positions match TRBD2. The CDR3 extends over 16 amino acids. Germline lookup yields CDR1 DFQATT and CDR2 SNEGSKA (reference sequence). This CDR3 reads CCAPPSRASGRGEQFF. CDR3 bases: TGCTGTGCTCCTCCCTCTCGTGCTAGCGGGAGGGGTGAGCAGTTCTTC.

The sample holds many counts of this clonotype. This rearrangement joins TRBV5-1 to TRBJ2-5, with TRBD1 matching over 8 bases. The germline gives CDR1 SGHRS, CDR2 YFSETQ. Unmatched junction bases numbered 8, after V lost 3 bases and J lost 1 base. This CDR3 is built from 16 residues. The CDR3 is CASSSGQGILQETQYF. The CDR3 DNA sequence: TGCGCCAGCAGCTCCGGACAGGGCATCCTCCAAGAGACCCAGTACTTC.

Ten or more counts support this clonotype. V is TRBV11-2 and J is TRBJ1-2, with no clear D. The CDR3 sequence is 12 residues long. Germline CDR1 reads SGHAT; CDR2 reads FQNNGV. The V and J ends lost 0 bases and 6 bases respectively, with 5 bases between them. Written as DNA, the CDR3 is TGTGCCAGCAGCTTAGAGGGGAATGGCTACACCTTC. Translated, it gives CASSLEGNGYTF.